Included here is one T cell receptor (beta chain) sequence, with context. Its antigen is still unknown. Each CDR3 protein is one row after TCRdb ran MiXCR on the reads. Here the sample spans around 300,000 distinct CDR3 sequences, roughly 25% being singletons. This entry comes from a study of T cell repertoires in cytomegalovirus infection. Study at large: Indications came from public TCR beta signatures; they pointed to CMV infection and to a matching HLA type. The study's findings and limits: Ex vivo responses were dominated by HLA-C-restricted CMV-specific TCR beta clonotypes. Adding up the frequency of public TCR beta families identified people who carried CMV plus the relevant HLA.

The sequencing sample was made of PBMCs. The clonotype comes from a human donor in good health (CMV status not recorded). Some clones in this sample may be carry-over from other donors' samples.

CDR3: CSVVIVAKNIQYF. The CDR3 nucleotides read TGCAGCGTTGTTATCGTAGCCAAAAACATTCAGTACTTC. V is TRBV29-1 and J is TRBJ2-4; D gene ambiguous. Trimming took 4 bases from V and 0 from J, leaving 7 bases between them. The CDR3 spans 13 residues. Germline CDR1 SQVTM, CDR2 ANQGSEA.